This TCR beta chain was recovered during a study of Graves' ophthalmopathy and Graves' hyperthyroidism. Study-level information: Peripheral blood sampling occurred at initial diagnosis, before any treatment. Regarding the study as a whole: Sensitivity of about 90% and specificity of about 81% were achieved when a 13-signature model separated ophthalmopathy from stable hyperthyroidism. In blood appeared most of the expanded thyroid clonotypes whose frequency exceeded 0.001.

This clonotype was seen many times. Antigen specificity is unknown. Amplification targeted the TCR beta CDR3 regions, with RNA transcripts as the source material. Second-round multiplex PCR came after a first-round RT-PCR that employed HTBI primers. TCRdb analysed the multiplex PCR reads with MiXCR anew, one entry per CDR3 protein. This sample carries around 670,000 distinct CDR3 sequences, approximately 40% of them seen once, and the ten largest clones take around 40%. This CDR3 has 15 amino acids. After removal of 4 bases from V and 6 bases from J, the junction contained 7 bases not matched to a gene. CDR1 and CDR2 from the germline V gene are LNHDA and SQIVND (reference sequence). Out of around 10 ml of fresh peripheral blood, PBMCs were obtained.

Sequences were obtained from peripheral blood. This receptor was obtained from an adult man with Graves' ophthalmopathy. The V gene is TRBV19, the J gene TRBJ1-5; 9 positions match TRBD1. CDR3 nucleotide sequence: TGTGCCAGTAGTAAACAGGGGGCGGACGGTCAGCCCCAGCATTTT. As protein: CASSKQGADGQPQHF.